These 2 T cell receptor beta chains were sequenced from one sample in a study of blood T cells in healthy people across ages. A sample-barcoded 5' primer and a J-beta primer mix were used in a second PCR of about 6 to 12 cycles. TCRdb processed the 5' RACE reads anew with MiXCR; each CDR3 protein has one entry. The sample has hundreds of thousands of distinct CDR3 sequences; roughly three fifths are singletons. The specimen sequenced was blood. The receptors were sampled from a middle-aged man in good health.

The chain links TRBV20-1 to TRBJ2-5, with D perhaps matching TRBD2 (5 bases). This CDR3 comprises 14 residues. From germline, CDR1 is DFQATT and CDR2 SNEGSKA (reference sequence). V dropped 2 bases and J dropped 2 bases, with 12 bases sitting between them. CDR3 DNA: TGCAGTGCTAGACCCCCGGGGAGACAAGAGACCCAGTACTTC. Its translation: CSARPPGRQETQYF.

This chain connects TRBV5-1 to TRBJ1-1, with D uncertain. Per germline, CDR1 SGHRS and CDR2 YFSETQ. CDR3 length: 14 amino acids. The V end was cut by 4 bases, the J end by 4 bases, with 14 bases between. CDR3 nucleotides: TGCGCCAGCAGCGTGTCACACGACCGCACTGAAGCTTTCTTT. It yields the protein CASSVSHDRTEAFF.